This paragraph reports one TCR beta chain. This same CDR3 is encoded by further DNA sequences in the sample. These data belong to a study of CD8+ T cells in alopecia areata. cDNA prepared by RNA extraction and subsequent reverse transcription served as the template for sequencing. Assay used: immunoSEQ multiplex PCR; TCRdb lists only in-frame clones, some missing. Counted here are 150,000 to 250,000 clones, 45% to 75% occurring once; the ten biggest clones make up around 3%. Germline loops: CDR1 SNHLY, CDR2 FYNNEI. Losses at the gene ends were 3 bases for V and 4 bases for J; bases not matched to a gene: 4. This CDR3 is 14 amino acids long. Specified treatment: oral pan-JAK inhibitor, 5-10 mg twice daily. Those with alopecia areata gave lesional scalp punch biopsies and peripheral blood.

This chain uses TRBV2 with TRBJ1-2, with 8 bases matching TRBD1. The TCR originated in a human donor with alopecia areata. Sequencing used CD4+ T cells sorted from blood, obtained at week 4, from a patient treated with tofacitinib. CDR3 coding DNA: TGTGCCAGCAGTGACAGGGGGCAGGGCTATGGCTACACCTTC. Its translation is CASSDRGQGYGYTF.